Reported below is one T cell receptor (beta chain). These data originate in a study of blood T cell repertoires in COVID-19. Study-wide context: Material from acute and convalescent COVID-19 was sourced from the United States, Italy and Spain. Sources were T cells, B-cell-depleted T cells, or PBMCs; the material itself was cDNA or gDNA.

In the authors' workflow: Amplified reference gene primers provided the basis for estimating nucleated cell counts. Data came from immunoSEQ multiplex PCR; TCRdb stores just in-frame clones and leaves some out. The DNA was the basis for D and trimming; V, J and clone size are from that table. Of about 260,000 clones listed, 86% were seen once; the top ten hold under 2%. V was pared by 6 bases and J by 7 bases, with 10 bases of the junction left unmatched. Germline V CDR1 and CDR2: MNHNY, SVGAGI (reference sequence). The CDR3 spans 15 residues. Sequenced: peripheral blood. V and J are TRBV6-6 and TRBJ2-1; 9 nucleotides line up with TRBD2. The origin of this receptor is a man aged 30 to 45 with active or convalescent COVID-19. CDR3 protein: CASSQSPGLANEQFF. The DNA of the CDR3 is TGTGCCAGCAGCCAATCTCCGGGACTAGCAAATGAGCAGTTCTTC.